The entry below gives a single T cell receptor (beta chain) sequence along with its context. Its target is not known. This sample is part of a study of cytomegalovirus exposure and HLA in healthy donors. Across the whole study: From HLA-typed donors, an early data release held approximately 85 million unique TCRs. Study observations and caveats: Diagnosis of cytomegalovirus status made by the classifier reportedly showed high specificity and sensitivity. A later analysis reportedly found fewer N-insertions in an Asian-associated ancestry cluster than the roughly 680-donor mean. TCR beta chain V- and J-gene trimming was linked, in a later analysis, to a missense variant in DCLRE1C.

The PCR ran on 60 Vbeta and 13 Jbeta primers. Using immunoSEQ multiplex PCR, the repertoire was profiled, and TCRdb retains in-frame clones only, with some absent. The sample yields fewer than 150,000 clones, 65% to 80% seen once. The clonotype was recovered from a man aged 35-49 years in good health and CMV-seropositive. Sequencing was carried out using PBMCs.

The CDR3, as DNA: TGTGCCAGCAGAAGAGGGCGGGAGACCGGGGAGCTGTTTTTT. Protein product: CASRRGRETGELFF. The chain combines TRBV28 with TRBJ2-2, with 7 bases aligning to TRBD2. Looked up from germline, CDR1 is MDHEN and CDR2 is SYDVKM. V lost 6 bases to trimming and J lost 5 bases; unmatched junction nucleotides: 6. This CDR3 is 14 amino acids long.